This T cell receptor beta chain is from a study of human T cells and chemical hapten exposure. Study details: Small pooled library volume differences mainly caused per-sample TCR yield variation.

Between the trimmed V and J ends, which lost 10 bases and 3 bases, there was a span of 11 bases. CDR3 length: 12 amino acids. Per germline, CDR1 SNHLY and CDR2 FYNNEI. Via MiXCR, TCRdb re-called the RACE reads, giving one row per CDR3 protein. In the table there are 85,000 to 100,000 distinct CDR3 sequences, roughly 12% of which are singletons. With regard to this clonotype: Antigen specificity is unknown.

Described time point: patch test 1, 2 weeks after DPC sensitization. Treatment defined: therapeutic diphenylcyclopropenone sensitization with weekly scalp DPC. Points from the study as a whole: No change in TCRs above 1 in 1000 frequency was produced by DPC sensitization.

Sample: whole blood, taken in connection with sensitization to the hapten diphenylcyclopropenone (DPC). This clonotype was obtained from a woman between 40 and 55 years old with alopecia areata. Some clones in this sample may be carry-over from other donors' samples. The V gene is TRBV2, the J gene TRBJ2-3, with D unresolved. CDR3 sequence (DNA): TGTGCCAACAAGGAAAGGACAGATACGCAGTATTTT. This encodes CANKERTDTQYF.